What follows describes a single T cell receptor beta chain. As yet, its antigen is unknown. The CDR3 length is 15 residues. Germline assignment: CDR1 MNHEY and CDR2 SMNVEV (reference sequence). The germline V and J ends were trimmed by 4 bases and 0 bases, with 10 bases remaining between them. This sample stems from a study of fetal regulatory T cell absence and autoimmunity. Sequenced by immunoSEQ multiplex PCR; TCRdb stores in-frame clones only, minus some. The top ten hold 2% of the sample, which has some 87,000 clones, roughly 70% seen once. Study-wide results and limits: In IPEX syndrome, oligoclonal enrichment was read as supporting prenatal antigen-driven autoimmunity in the pancreas. Some top pancreas TCR clones were over 95-fold enriched versus cord blood.

The clonotype comes from a male donor with IPEX syndrome. The chain couples TRBV27 to TRBJ2-1; D gene uncertain. Sequencing input: pancreas tissue. The CDR3: CASSWRWTSYNEQFF. CDR3 coding DNA: TGTGCCAGCAGTTGGCGTTGGACCTCCTACAATGAGCAGTTCTTC.